The 27 T cell receptor beta chains given below trace back to one sample, sequenced in a study of CD8+ T cells in alopecia areata listed by TCRdb under 2018. The time point label of this sample denotes: about 4 weeks on oral tofacitinib. Read against the paper, the sample's treatment or condition label means: oral pan-JAK inhibitor, 5-10 mg twice daily. Library prep was done by the immunoSEQ multiplex PCR assay. For TCR sequencing, RNA was extracted from every sample and reverse transcribed into cDNA to serve as template. TCRdb's version of the immuneACCESS table is confined to in-frame rearrangements and falls short of the full clone set. An unresolved V gene accounts for under half of the shortfall where checked; the remainder is of unknown origin. The sample includes 90,000 to 150,000 clones, with about 61% observed a single time. 30% of the sample lies in the top ten. The sample here was CD8+ T cells sorted from blood, taken at week 4, from a patient treated with tofacitinib. The origin of the receptors is a human donor with alopecia areata.

The chain's CDR3 is CASSLNPGLARNEQFF. Here the CDR3 DNA reads TGTGCCAGCAGCCTTAACCCGGGACTAGCACGGAATGAGCAGTTCTTC. The genes are TRBV7-9 and TRBJ2-1, with 9 bases that match TRBD2. With 5 bases clipped from V and 7 bases from J, the junction kept 12 bases outside the gene matches. This CDR3 is built from 16 residues. Per the germline V gene, CDR1 is SEHNR and CDR2 is FQNEAQ (reference sequence).

The chain employs TRBV7-2 and TRBJ2-5; D remains unclear. The length of the CDR3 is 13 residues. Per the germline V gene, CDR1 is SGHTA and CDR2 is FQGNSA. Trimming took off 0 bases at V and 4 bases at J, with 6 bases between the two ends. DNA for the CDR3: TGTGCCAGCAGCTTAGCTCCTCGAGAGACCCAGTACTTC. Its translation is CASSLAPRETQYF.

This clone was seen only once. The rearrangement joins TRBV9 to TRBJ2-1; the match to TRBD1 covers 9 bases. The germline gives CDR1 SGDLS, CDR2 YYNGEE. This CDR3 comprises 16 residues. The V segment lost 6 bases and the J segment 9 bases; nucleotides outside the gene matches: 16. CDR3 amino acids: CASTPPGTGIYVEQFF. CDR3 bases: TGTGCCAGCACCCCACCCGGGACAGGGATATACGTTGAGCAGTTCTTC. Full variable domain (missing parts from reference TRBV9 and TRBJ2-1): DSGVTQTPKHLITATGQRVTLRCSPRSGDLSVYWYQQSLDQGLQFLIQYYNGEERAKGNILERFSAQQFPDLHSELNLSSLELGDSALYFCASTPPGTGIYVEQFFGPGTRLTVL.

This clone has just a few counts. In DNA, the CDR3 is TGTGCCAGCAGTGAATCCGCGGGGGGCCAAGAGACCCAGTACTTC. This sequence encodes CASSESAGGQETQYF. The V gene is TRBV25-1, the J gene TRBJ2-5; 8 bases are shared with TRBD2. The V and J ends lost 1 base and 1 base, in that order; junction bases with no gene match: 2. The CDR3 is made up of 15 amino acids. Germline V gene data show CDR1 as MGHDK and CDR2 as SYGVNS.

The gene calls are TRBV29-1 and TRBJ2-7, with D unresolved. With 0 bases removed from V and 5 bases from J, the gap between germline ends came to 8 bases. CDR1 is SQVTM and CDR2 is ANQGSEA in the germline V gene. The CDR3 loop spans 12 amino acids. DNA of the CDR3: TGCAGCGTTGAAGACCGAAGGGACGAGCAGTACTTC. Translated, it gives CSVEDRRDEQYF.

The V gene is TRBV27, the J gene TRBJ2-7, with D tentatively TRBD1 (6 bases). The length of the CDR3 is 12 residues. The V end was cut by 4 bases, the J end by 6 bases, with 10 bases between. The germline V gene has CDR1 MNHEY and CDR2 SMNVEV (reference sequence). CDR3 nucleotide sequence: TGTGCCAGCAGTTATACAGGGAGCGAGCAGTACTTC. Translating it yields CASSYTGSEQYF.

The sample holds a few counts of this clone. J is TRBJ1-2 and V is TRBV28, with a weak D call TRBD1 (6 bases). CDR3 length: 12 amino acids. Trimming removed 8 bases from V and 5 bases from J, with 12 bases in between. The V gene's germline CDR1 is MDHEN and CDR2 SYDVKM. CDR3 amino acids: CASEGQLYGYTF. In DNA form, the CDR3 reads TGTGCCAGCGAAGGACAGTTATATGGCTACACCTTC.

The chain has TRBV29-1 and TRBJ2-7, with 7 bases matching TRBD1. Germline V gene lookup returns CDR1 SQVTM and CDR2 ANQGSEA. Trimming cost V 6 bases and J 5 bases; bases outside gene matches: 4. The length of the CDR3 is 11 residues. This CDR3 is CSVKQGNEQYF. The CDR3 nucleotides are TGCAGCGTAAAACAGGGGAACGAGCAGTACTTC.

The chain joins TRBV2 to TRBJ2-6, with D perhaps matching TRBD2 (6 bases). Trimming removed 6 bases from V and 0 bases from J, with 12 bases in between. Germline V lookup: CDR1 SNHLY, CDR2 FYNNEI. CDR3 size: 16 residues. This chain's CDR3 is CASRPWGDSGANVLTF. CDR3 DNA: TGTGCCAGCAGGCCTTGGGGGGACTCTGGGGCCAACGTCCTGACTTTC.

The chain has TRBV27 and TRBJ1-6; D remains unclear. Germline assignment: CDR1 MNHEY and CDR2 SMNVEV (reference sequence). V was trimmed by 2 bases and J by 6 bases, leaving 8 bases between them. The CDR3 covers 14 residues. DNA for the CDR3: TGTGCCAGCAGTTTAGCCGTTACTAATTCACCCCTCCACTTT. The encoded protein is CASSLAVTNSPLHF.

V usage is TRBV29-1 and J usage is TRBJ1-1, with no clear D. V lost 3 bases and J 7 bases, leaving 6 bases between the germline ends. The length of the CDR3 is 10 residues. Germline lookup yields CDR1 SQVTM and CDR2 ANQGSEA. The CDR3 DNA follows: TGCAGCGTTGAGCGGGGTGAAGCTTTCTTT. Amino acids: CSVERGEAFF.

The gene calls are TRBV9 and TRBJ1-2; perhaps TRBD1 as D (5 bases). This CDR3 is 14 amino acids long. V was pared by 3 bases and J by 3 bases, with 12 bases between. From germline, CDR1 is SGDLS and CDR2 YYNGEE. CDR3 amino acids: CASSDSVTDYGYTF. As DNA, the CDR3 is TGTGCCAGCAGCGACTCCGTGACAGACTATGGCTACACCTTC.

This clone occurred a few times. This sequence joins TRBV11-2 and TRBJ2-7; D gene ambiguous. The CDR3 sequence is 13 residues long. The V end lost 1 base, the J end lost 4 bases, and 8 bases lay between the germline ends. Per the germline V gene, CDR1 is SGHAT and CDR2 is FQNNGV. Written as DNA, the CDR3 is TGTGCCAGCAGCTTAGGCGCCCGATACGAGCAGTACTTC. This sequence encodes CASSLGARYEQYF.

This clone has more than one count but fewer than ten. The chain is built from TRBV29-1 and TRBJ2-1, with D perhaps matching TRBD2 (6 bases). The CDR3 totals 13 residues. Trimming took off 4 bases at V and 2 bases at J, with 9 bases between the two ends. Germline CDR1 SQVTM, CDR2 ANQGSEA. The CDR3 reads CSVAGVPYNEQFF. Here the CDR3 DNA reads TGCAGCGTTGCGGGGGTACCCTACAATGAGCAGTTCTTC.

The rearrangement joins TRBV7-9 to TRBJ2-5; TRBD2 might be the D (6 bases). Germline lookup yields CDR1 SEHNR and CDR2 FQNEAQ (reference sequence). This CDR3 contains 15 residues. Trimming stripped 7 bases from V and 4 bases from J, with 19 bases between. CDR3 sequence (DNA): TGTGCCAGCACCCCGGGGGTAGCGAGTCGAGAGACCCAGTACTTC. It codes for CASTPGVASRETQYF.

V and J are TRBV29-1 and TRBJ2-5; 10 bases fit TRBD2. This CDR3 spans 15 amino acids. The germline V gene encodes CDR1 SQVTM and CDR2 ANQGSEA. V was pared by 2 bases and J by 2 bases, with 5 bases of the junction left unmatched. CDR3 bases: TGCAGCGTTGAACTAGCGGGGGACCTACAAGAGACCCAGTACTTC. Translating it yields CSVELAGDLQETQYF. Drawing the rest from reference TRBV29-1 and TRBJ2-5, the complete variable domain is SAVISQKPSRDICQRGTSLTIQCQVDSQVTMMFWYRQQPGQSLTLIATANQGSEATYESGFVIDKFPISRPNLTFSTLTVSNMSPEDSSIYLCSVELAGDLQETQYFGPGTRLLVL.

This clone was seen a handful of times. V usage is TRBV27 and J usage is TRBJ2-3; 9 bases map to TRBD1. The trim removed 5 bases at V and 7 bases at J, leaving 7 bases unmatched. This CDR3 contains 14 residues. Germline CDR1 is MNHEY and CDR2 is SMNVEV (reference sequence). In DNA, the CDR3 is TGTGCCAGCAGTCCACTCGGGACAGGGAATACGCAGTATTTT. This codes for CASSPLGTGNTQYF.

This clone occurred once. This chain uses TRBV29-1 with TRBJ1-1, with a tentative D call TRBD1 (5 bases). The CDR3 is 13 residues long. V was pared by 6 bases and J by 7 bases, with 18 bases between. CDR1 is SQVTM and CDR2 is ANQGSEA in the germline V gene. In DNA, the CDR3 is TGCAGCGTCCATTACAAAGACAGACTTGAAGCTTTCTTT. This translates into CSVHYKDRLEAFF. Looking up the rest from reference TRBV29-1 and TRBJ1-1 gives the full variable domain: SAVISQKPSRDICQRGTSLTIQCQVDSQVTMMFWYRQQPGQSLTLIATANQGSEATYESGFVIDKFPISRPNLTFSTLTVSNMSPEDSSIYLCSVHYKDRLEAFFGQGTRLTVV.

V usage is TRBV29-1 and J usage is TRBJ1-2; TRBD1 is a possible D gene (5 bases). The germline V gene has CDR1 SQVTM and CDR2 ANQGSEA. V shed 2 bases and J shed 7 bases, with 11 bases lying between them. There are 12 residues in the CDR3. The CDR3 nucleotides are TGCAGCGTTGAACCCAGGGACGGTGGCTACACCTTC. It encodes CSVEPRDGGYTF.

The V and J genes are TRBV11-2 and TRBJ2-3; D ambiguous. Trimming stripped 6 bases from V and 6 bases from J, with 10 bases between. This CDR3 is 12 amino acids long. Germline V gene data show CDR1 as SGHAT and CDR2 as FQNNGV. The CDR3 spells CASRLLGDTQYF. DNA for the CDR3: TGTGCCAGCAGACTTCTAGGGGATACGCAGTATTTT.

This clone was counted between two and nine times. The chain carries TRBV29-1 and TRBJ2-1; D possibly corresponds to TRBD2 (6 bases). Per the germline V gene, CDR1 is SQVTM and CDR2 is ANQGSEA. Between the trimmed V and J ends, which lost 0 bases and 3 bases, there was a span of 15 bases. The CDR3 runs to 16 residues. Here the CDR3 reads CSVEEGGPKFYNEQFF. CDR3 DNA sequence: TGCAGCGTTGAAGAGGGGGGACCGAAGTTCTACAATGAGCAGTTCTTC.

This clone was counted a few times. Other DNA sequences in this specimen translate into the identical CDR3. The chain links TRBV11-2 to TRBJ2-5; D remains unclear. This CDR3 region has 11 residues. Germline lookup yields CDR1 SGHAT and CDR2 FQNNGV. V was pared by 4 bases and J by 5 bases, with 5 bases between. Written as DNA, the CDR3 is TGTGCCAGCAGCTCGCGGGAGACCCAGTACTTC. This codes for CASSSRETQYF.

The chain joins TRBV27 to TRBJ2-7; D is tentatively TRBD1 or TRBD2 (5 bases each). In germline, CDR1 is MNHEY, CDR2 SMNVEV (reference sequence). CDR3 length: 16 amino acids. V gave up 5 bases and J gave up 2 bases, with 19 bases separating them. This chain's CDR3 is CASSGGLGRSPYEQYF. The CDR3 DNA sequence: TGTGCCAGCAGTGGGGGTCTCGGACGGAGTCCCTACGAGCAGTACTTC.

V usage is TRBV15 and J usage is TRBJ1-4; D uncertain. Trimming removed 2 bases from V and 8 bases from J, with 12 bases in between. CDR1 and CDR2 (germline): LNHNV, YYDKDF (reference sequence). The CDR3 length is 14 residues. CDR3 in amino acids: CATSRPWAPEKLFF. CDR3 nucleotide sequence: TGTGCCACCAGCAGACCCTGGGCCCCCGAAAAACTGTTTTTT.

The chain joins TRBV15 to TRBJ1-3; a weak D match, TRBD1 (6 bases). Germline V gene sequence: CDR1 LNHNV, CDR2 YYDKDF (reference sequence). The CDR3 is made up of 16 amino acids. V was trimmed by 7 bases and J by 2 bases, leaving 18 bases between them. The DNA of the CDR3 is TGTGCCACCACCCCAGAGGCCAGGGGACCTGGAAACACCATATATTTT. As protein: CATTPEARGPGNTIYF.

The chain combines TRBV30 with TRBJ2-7, with D possibly matching TRBD1 (6 bases). The CDR3 runs to 15 residues. Trimming shortened V by 0 bases and J by 3 bases, and 15 bases separated the two germline ends. Germline CDR1 reads GTSNPN; CDR2 reads SVGIG (reference sequence). The CDR3 DNA reads as TGTGCCTGGAGTGTATACAGGGAATCCCACTACGAGCAGTACTTC. Translation: CAWSVYRESHYEQYF.

This sequence joins TRBV10-3 and TRBJ1-2; no definite D call. This CDR3 region has 14 residues. Germline-derived CDR1 and CDR2 are ENHRY and SYGVKD. V was shortened by 3 bases and J by 0 bases, with 8 bases between the two germline ends. The CDR3 here is CAISDASPNYGYTF. The CDR3 nucleotides are TGTGCCATCAGTGACGCGAGTCCTAACTATGGCTACACCTTC.